The 28 T cell receptor beta chains reported below all come from one sample, sequenced in a study of blood T cell repertoires in COVID-19. Produced via immunoSEQ multiplex PCR; TCRdb's table is partial and in-frame only. The sample holds 150,000 to 200,000 clones, more than 70% seen once. The sample consisted of PBMCs or T cells enriched from blood (not recorded which). These TCRs come from a woman in her fifties or sixties in a cohort exposed to, infected with or recovered from COVID-19 (not recorded which).

The chain carries TRBV2 and TRBJ2-2, with a possible D match to TRBD2 (6 bases). The CDR3 contains 13 residues. Looked up from germline, CDR1 is SNHLY and CDR2 is FYNNEI. Trimming removed 8 bases from V and 4 bases from J, with 11 bases in between. The CDR3 loop is CASVREATGELFF. CDR3 sequence (DNA): TGTGCCAGCGTTAGGGAGGCCACCGGGGAGCTGTTTTTT.

The chain links TRBV10-1 to TRBJ2-1; a possible D gene is TRBD2 (5 bases). Trimming removed 5 bases from V and 4 bases from J, with 18 bases in between. Germline loops: CDR1 WNHNN, CDR2 SYGVQD (reference sequence). This CDR3 comprises 16 residues. CDR3 DNA: TGCGCCAGCAGTCGCTCAAGGGCTAGCACATACAATGAGCAGTTCTTC. Translation gives CASSRSRASTYNEQFF.

This clone has just a few counts. This sequence joins TRBV9 and TRBJ1-1, with D tentatively TRBD1 (5 bases). Trimming pared 3 bases from V and 4 bases from J, leaving 10 bases between. CDR3 length: 13 amino acids. Per the germline V gene, CDR1 is SGDLS and CDR2 is YYNGEE. The CDR3 DNA is TGTGCCAGCAGCGGGGAGGGGAGCACTGAAGCTTTCTTT. The encoded protein is CASSGEGSTEAFF.

This chain connects TRBV21-1 to TRBJ2-5; the table calls TRBD1, which could not be checked here. TRBV21-1 has pseudogene status. The CDR3 consists of 16 residues. The CDR3 coding sequence is TGTGCCAGCAGCAAGGTCCGGGACAGGGCGTTGGAGACCCAGTACTTC. This translates into CASSKVRDRALETQYF.

The chain employs TRBV28 and TRBJ2-4; 8 bases are shared with TRBD1. CDR1 is MDHEN, CDR2 SYDVKM, per germline. This CDR3 has 15 residues. V trimming: 7 bases; J trimming: 8 bases; junction bases outside the gene matches: 13. This chain's CDR3 is CASNPQDRERDIQYF. The DNA of the CDR3 is TGTGCCAGCAACCCTCAGGACAGGGAGAGAGACATTCAGTACTTC.

For the CDR3, the DNA is TGTGCCAGCAGGCATCCGGGACAGGATTTTTCGGACACCTACGAGCAGTACTTC. It translates to CASRHPGQDFSDTYEQYF. The rearrangement links TRBV7-2 to TRBJ2-7; TRBD1 matches at 8 bases. Germline V gives CDR1 SGHTA, CDR2 FQGNSA. The CDR3 contains 18 residues. The trim removed 6 bases at V and 2 bases at J, leaving 18 bases unmatched.

The chain couples TRBV10-1 to TRBJ2-3; the D gene is possibly TRBD2 (5 bases). V gave up 3 bases and J gave up 3 bases, with 7 bases separating them. Germline V gene sequence: CDR1 WNHNN, CDR2 SYGVQD (reference sequence). There are 13 residues in the CDR3. The CDR3 DNA follows: TGCGCCAGCAGTGATCCGGGGACAGATACGCAGTATTTT. Translation: CASSDPGTDTQYF.

The genes are TRBV11-2 and TRBJ2-7, with 7 bases that match TRBD1. Germline loops: CDR1 SGHAT, CDR2 FQNNGV. V gave up 5 bases and J gave up 6 bases; unmatched junction bases: 13. The CDR3 loop spans 15 amino acids. CDR3 protein: CASSLRQGVGSEQYF. The CDR3 DNA follows: TGTGCCAGCAGCCTCCGACAGGGTGTGGGAAGCGAGCAGTACTTC.

The chain carries TRBV18 and TRBJ1-5; possible D gene TRBD1, 5 bases. The length of the CDR3 is 17 residues. The germline CDR1 and CDR2 sequences are KGHSH and LQKENI. Trimming took 5 bases from V and 0 from J, leaving 17 bases between them. This chain's CDR3 is CASSNQPGPYSNQPQHF. Written as DNA, the CDR3 is TGTGCCAGCTCAAACCAGCCAGGGCCCTATAGCAATCAGCCCCAGCATTTT.

V and J are TRBV3-1 (or the pseudogene TRBV3-2) and TRBJ1-1, with D perhaps TRBD1 (6 bases). Looked up from germline, CDR1 is LGHDT and CDR2 is YNNKEL (reference sequence). Trimming left V 2 bases short and J 4 bases short, with 8 bases between. This CDR3 is built from 13 residues. Written as DNA, the CDR3 is TGTGCCAGCAGCCAAAAGGGGGTCACTGAAGCTTTCTTT. Its translation is CASSQKGVTEAFF.

This clone was seen a handful of times. This chain joins TRBV6-5 and TRBJ2-3, with D possibly matching TRBD2 (5 bases). CDR3 length: 15 amino acids. Germline CDR1 reads MNHEY; CDR2 reads SVGAGI. V shed 6 bases and J shed 4 bases, with 17 bases lying between them. The CDR3 region is CASSPDFWSPDTQYF. DNA of the CDR3: TGTGCCAGCAGCCCGGACTTTTGGAGCCCAGATACGCAGTATTTT.

This clone was seen only once. The chain combines TRBV6-2 or TRBV6-3 with TRBJ2-1; D unresolved. Per the germline V gene, CDR1 is MNHEY and CDR2 is SVGEGT. Trimming removed 3 bases from V and 0 bases from J, with 9 bases in between. This CDR3 has 15 amino acids. In DNA, the CDR3 is TGTGCCAGCAGTTATCCTCTTCGCTCCTACAATGAGCAGTTCTTC. Translated: CASSYPLRSYNEQFF.

This chain connects TRBV28 to TRBJ1-3; 8 bases match TRBD1. V lost 5 bases and J lost 0; bases outside the gene matches: 21. Per germline, CDR1 MDHEN and CDR2 SYDVKM. CDR3 length equals 21 residues. The DNA for the CDR3 is TGTGCCAGCAGTACCACTTCCCAGGGGGCCCGACCTTTTAGCTCTGGAAACACCATATATTTT. Protein sequence: CASSTTSQGARPFSSGNTIYF.

This rearrangement joins TRBV24-1 to TRBJ2-2; D not resolved. Trimming left V 7 bases short and J 4 bases short, with 9 bases between. The CDR3 runs to 13 residues. Per the germline V gene, CDR1 is KGHDR and CDR2 is SFDVKD. CDR3 DNA sequence: TGTGCCACCAGAGACGGGTCCACCGGGGAGCTGTTTTTT. It specifies CATRDGSTGELFF.

Notes on this clone: One junction end disagrees with the germline gene, perhaps due to a read error. The CDR3 DNA sequence: TGTGCCAGCGGTGAGGGGGCCACTGAAGCTTTCTTT. As protein: CASGEGATEAFF. V and J are TRBV6-1 and TRBJ1-1; 7 bases fit TRBD1. CDR3 size: 12 residues. Germline values: CDR1 MNHNS, CDR2 SASEGT.

V gene TRBV19 combines with J gene TRBJ1-5; D unclear. V was pared by 1 base and J by 6 bases, with 13 bases between. This CDR3 is 15 amino acids long. The V gene's germline CDR1 is LNHDA and CDR2 SQIVND (reference sequence). The CDR3 is CASSIVVTTFQPQHF. The CDR3 DNA reads TGTGCCAGTAGTATAGTGGTGACTACTTTTCAGCCCCAGCATTTT. Full variable domain (rest looked up from reference TRBV19 and TRBJ1-5): DGGITQSPKYLFRKEGQNVTLSCEQNLNHDAMYWYRQDPGQGLRLIYYSQIVNDFQKGDIAEGYSVSREKKESFPLTVTSAQKNPTAFYLCASSIVVTTFQPQHFGDGTRLSIL.

This chain links TRBV7-9 with TRBJ1-1; 10 nucleotides agree with TRBD1. The CDR3 is 18 amino acids. After removal of 5 bases from V and 4 bases from J, the junction contained 16 bases not matched to a gene. Per the germline V gene, CDR1 is SEHNR and CDR2 is FQNEAQ (reference sequence). CDR3 protein: CASSTIFDRGRVGTEAFF. The DNA of the CDR3 is TGTGCCAGCAGCACCATTTTCGACAGGGGGCGCGTTGGCACTGAAGCTTTCTTT.

This clone was counted between two and nine times. The J gene is TRBJ1-1, the V gene TRBV7-9, with 11 bases fitting TRBD1. This CDR3 spans 15 amino acids. The J segment lost 3 bases and the V segment lost 6 bases, leaving 6 bases of the junction unmatched. Germline assignment: CDR1 SEHNR and CDR2 FQNEAQ (reference sequence). CDR3 residues: CASRTDRGQDTEAFF. For the CDR3, the DNA is TGTGCCAGCAGGACGGACAGGGGGCAGGACACTGAAGCTTTCTTT.

This chain links TRBV28 with TRBJ2-3; TRBD1 agrees at 9 bases. V shed 3 bases and J 4 bases; nucleotides not matched to a gene: 14. Germline assignment: CDR1 MDHEN and CDR2 SYDVKM. This CDR3 is built from 18 residues. CDR3 nucleotide sequence: TGTGCCAGCAGTTTCATTGACGCGGGACAGGGTGAGGCAGATACGCAGTATTTT. It translates to CASSFIDAGQGEADTQYF.

V is TRBV30 and J is TRBJ1-5; D is unresolved. Germline V lookup: CDR1 GTSNPN, CDR2 SVGIG (reference sequence). V was pared by 0 bases and J by 2 bases, with 8 bases between. There are 14 residues in the CDR3. The CDR3 sequence is CAWSVNSRNQPQHF. The CDR3 nucleotides are TGTGCCTGGAGTGTAAACAGTCGCAATCAGCCCCAGCATTTT.

This chain links TRBV19 with TRBJ1-1; TRBD1 matches at 7 bases. The CDR3 length is 12 residues. The V gene end was trimmed by 8 bases and the J gene end by 5 bases; junction bases not matched to a gene: 5. Germline V gives CDR1 LNHDA, CDR2 SQIVND (reference sequence). The CDR3 protein is CASAEQGTEAFF. CDR3 in DNA: TGTGCCAGTGCCGAACAGGGGACTGAAGCTTTCTTT.

J is TRBJ2-3 and V is TRBV4-1, with 8 bases identical to TRBD2. Germline V lookup: CDR1 MGHRA, CDR2 YSYEKL. Trimming cost V 1 base and J 2 bases; bases outside gene matches: 20. This CDR3 contains 21 residues. The CDR3 protein is CASSQVALSVSGRASTDTQYF. CDR3 DNA: TGCGCCAGCAGCCAAGTGGCCCTTAGTGTGTCCGGGAGGGCATCCACAGATACGCAGTATTTT.

The rearrangement links TRBV3-1 (or the pseudogene TRBV3-2) to TRBJ1-1, with D possibly being TRBD1 (5 bases). Germline loops: CDR1 LGHDT, CDR2 YNNKEL (reference sequence). The V and J ends lost 1 base and 4 bases respectively, with 10 bases between them. The CDR3 has 14 amino acids. The DNA for the CDR3 is TGTGCCAGCAGCCAAGGGGGGGGGAGCACTGAAGCTTTCTTT. Its protein product is CASSQGGGSTEAFF.

This chain connects TRBV10-3 to TRBJ2-7; 11 bases are shared with TRBD1. V shed 10 bases, J shed 5 bases, and the junction held 16 bases outside the gene matches. The CDR3 sequence is 16 residues long. Germline-derived CDR1 and CDR2 are ENHRY and SYGVKD. CDR3 residues: CASRDRDRGVGNEQYF. CDR3 DNA: TGTGCCAGCCGGGACAGGGACAGGGGGGTGGGAAACGAGCAGTACTTC.

The chain uses TRBV7-3 and TRBJ1-1, with a tentative D call TRBD1 (5 bases). Germline values: CDR1 SGHTA, CDR2 FQGTGA. The V end lost 4 bases, the J end lost 0 bases, and 6 bases lay between the germline ends. The length of the CDR3 is 13 residues. The CDR3 protein is CASSSTVNTEAFF. CDR3 sequence (DNA): TGTGCCAGCAGCTCGACAGTGAACACTGAAGCTTTCTTT.

V is TRBV27 and J is TRBJ2-1; TRBD1 matches at 7 bases. The CDR3 contains 17 residues. Trimming cost V 6 bases and J 8 bases; bases outside gene matches: 19. Germline lookup yields CDR1 MNHEY and CDR2 SMNVEV (reference sequence). The CDR3: CASSENRGPLMGDEQFF. CDR3 DNA: TGTGCCAGCAGCGAAAATAGGGGGCCACTCATGGGGGATGAGCAGTTCTTC.

The genes are TRBV6-5 and TRBJ1-3, with TRBD1 matching 8 bases. CDR1 MNHEY and CDR2 SVGAGI come from the germline V gene. The CDR3 is 15 amino acids. The V and J ends lost 6 bases and 1 base, in that order; junction bases with no gene match: 5. This CDR3 is CASRIGQGSGNTIYF. The DNA for the CDR3 is TGTGCCAGCAGAATAGGACAGGGTTCTGGAAACACCATATATTTT.

This chain links TRBV4-1 with TRBJ2-7; 8 nucleotides agree with TRBD2. Trimming took 2 bases from V and 4 from J; bases not matched to a gene: 13. Germline-derived CDR1 and CDR2 are MGHRA and YSYEKL. The CDR3 loop spans 17 amino acids. CDR3 sequence reads: CASSQSEPGGPRYEQYF. In nucleotides, the CDR3 is TGCGCCAGCAGCCAATCTGAACCGGGAGGGCCCCGTTACGAGCAGTACTTC.